Listed here are 11 T cell receptor beta chains from one sample, sequenced in a study of cytomegalovirus exposure and HLA in healthy donors. 60 Vbeta and 13 Jbeta primers were used in PCR. Profiling relied on immunoSEQ multiplex PCR, and the TCRdb table lists in-frame clones only, not all of them. This sample has fewer than 250,000 clones; around 82% occur once, and the top ten carry roughly 1.7%. Sequences were obtained from PBMCs. These receptors were obtained from a man aged 40-55 years in good health and CMV-seropositive.

The gene calls are TRBV7-2 and TRBJ2-7; TRBD2 aligns across 12 bases. Per germline, CDR1 SGHTA and CDR2 FQGNSA. CDR3 length equals 18 residues. With 3 bases clipped from V and 0 bases from J, the junction kept 9 bases outside the gene matches. CDR3 in DNA: TGTGCCAGCAGCTTGGCGACTAGCGGGAGAAGGCTCTCCTACGAGCAGTACTTC. Protein: CASSLATSGRRLSYEQYF.

The CDR3 DNA follows: TGTGCCAGCGCAACGGGTTACAATGAGCAGTTCTTC. Translation: CASATGYNEQFF. V is TRBV28 and J is TRBJ2-1; D gene uncertain. The germline CDR1 and CDR2 sequences are MDHEN and SYDVKM. V lost 8 bases, J lost 4 bases, and 9 bases lay in between. The CDR3 is 12 amino acids. Complete variable domain (other parts from reference TRBV28 and TRBJ2-1): DVKVTQSSRYLVKRTGEKVFLECVQDMDHENMFWYRQDPGLGLRLIYFSYDVKMKEKGDIPEGYSVSREKKERFSLILESASTNQTSMYLCASATGYNEQFFGPGTRLTVL.

This clone was observed a few times. This chain uses TRBV28 with TRBJ1-1; a possible D gene is TRBD1 (5 bases). This CDR3 has 12 residues. Deletions cut 4 bases from V and 10 bases from J, with 13 bases between. Germline V lookup: CDR1 MDHEN, CDR2 SYDVKM. The CDR3 DNA reads TGTGCCAGCAGTTGGGGGGGGGAGGTAGCTTTCTTT. Translation gives CASSWGGEVAFF.

This clone was counted once. The rearrangement links TRBV19 to TRBJ2-1, with 12 bases that match TRBD1. CDR1 and CDR2 from the germline V gene are LNHDA and SQIVND (reference sequence). V trimming: 9 bases; J trimming: 9 bases; junction bases outside the gene matches: 15. CDR3 size: 16 residues. For the CDR3, the DNA is TGTGCCAGCCGGCAATCGGGGGACAGGGGGCTGGGTGAGCAGTTCTTC. Encoded protein: CASRQSGDRGLGEQFF.

This chain connects TRBV5-3 to TRBJ2-1; D unresolved. TRBV5-3 is recorded as an ORF, its role being uncertain. V was pared by 4 bases and J by 6 bases, with 20 bases between. The CDR3 loop spans 16 amino acids. CDR3 amino acids: CARSPSWQRGRNEQFF. Written as DNA, the CDR3 is TGTGCCAGAAGCCCGAGTTGGCAGCGAGGTCGCAATGAGCAGTTCTTC.

This chain joins TRBV5-1 and TRBJ2-7; 10 nucleotides line up with TRBD2. The CDR3 consists of 18 residues. The junction had 11 bases not matched to a gene; V was cut back by 0 bases and J by 2 bases. Germline V gene sequence: CDR1 SGHRS, CDR2 YFSETQ. The chain's CDR3 is CASSLDQLAGTPPYEQYF. DNA of the CDR3: TGCGCCAGCAGCTTGGACCAACTAGCGGGAACTCCTCCCTACGAGCAGTACTTC.

The chain joins TRBV28 to TRBJ1-5; 7 bases are shared with TRBD1. The V and J ends lost 1 base and 2 bases, in that order; junction bases with no gene match: 5. Germline V CDR1 and CDR2: MDHEN, SYDVKM. This CDR3 contains 16 residues. Written as DNA, the CDR3 is TGTGCCAGCAGTTTATTCGGCACAGGGGGCAATCAGCCCCAGCATTTT. Its translation: CASSLFGTGGNQPQHF.

This chain links TRBV7-2 with TRBJ1-5; no definite D call. V shed 1 base and J shed 7 bases, with 5 bases lying between them. From germline, CDR1 is SGHTA and CDR2 FQGNSA. The CDR3 extends over 12 amino acids. CDR3: CASSLDWQPQHF. In DNA, the CDR3 is TGTGCCAGCAGCTTAGACTGGCAGCCCCAGCATTTT.

The chain employs TRBV7-9 and TRBJ2-1, with D possibly TRBD2 on 6 matching bases. Germline CDR1 SEHNR, CDR2 FQNEAQ (reference sequence). Trimming took off 1 base at V and 14 bases at J, with 12 bases between the two ends. CDR3 length equals 12 residues. The CDR3 nucleotides are TGTGCCAGCAGCTTAGGGCGGGGTGGGGAGTTCTTC. Protein sequence: CASSLGRGGEFF.

Points on this clone: One end of the junction varies from germline; a read error may be responsible. V usage is TRBV7-8 and J usage is TRBJ2-6, with a weak D call TRBD1 (5 bases). This CDR3 has 14 residues. From germline, CDR1 is SGHVS and CDR2 FQNEAQ. The DNA of the CDR3 is TGTGCCAGCAGCCCCCTGGCTGGGGCTAACGCCCTGACTTTC. Amino acid sequence: CASSPLAGANALTF.

The V gene is TRBV2, the J gene TRBJ2-7, with TRBD2 as a possible D gene (5 bases). This CDR3 comprises 11 residues. V dropped 6 bases and J dropped 2 bases, with 5 bases sitting between them. Germline V lookup: CDR1 SNHLY, CDR2 FYNNEI. DNA for the CDR3: TGTGCCAGCAGGGAGGCCTACGAGCAGTACTTC. Translation gives CASREAYEQYF.